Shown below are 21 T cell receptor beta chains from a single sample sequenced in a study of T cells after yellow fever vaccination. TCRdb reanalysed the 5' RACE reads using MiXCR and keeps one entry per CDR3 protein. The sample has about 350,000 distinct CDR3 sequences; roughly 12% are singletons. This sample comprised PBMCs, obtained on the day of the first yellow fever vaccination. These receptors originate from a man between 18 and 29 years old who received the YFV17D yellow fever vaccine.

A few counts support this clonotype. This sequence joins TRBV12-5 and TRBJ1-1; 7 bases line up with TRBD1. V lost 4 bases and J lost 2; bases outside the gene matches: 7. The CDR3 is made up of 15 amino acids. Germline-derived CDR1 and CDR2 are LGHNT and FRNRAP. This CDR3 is CASGWGQRRNTEAFF. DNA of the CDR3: TGTGCTAGTGGTTGGGGACAGCGCAGAAACACTGAAGCTTTCTTT. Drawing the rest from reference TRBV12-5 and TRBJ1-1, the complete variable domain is DARVTQTPRHKVTEMGQEVTMRCQPILGHNTVFWYRQTMMQGLELLAYFRNRAPLDDSGMPKDRFSAEMPDATLATLKIQPSEPRDSAVYFCASGWGQRRNTEAFFGQGTRLTVV.

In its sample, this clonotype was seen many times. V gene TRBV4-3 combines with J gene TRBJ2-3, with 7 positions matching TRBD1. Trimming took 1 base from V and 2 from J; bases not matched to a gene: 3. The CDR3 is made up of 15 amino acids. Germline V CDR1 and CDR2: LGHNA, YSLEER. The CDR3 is CASSQGQGYTDTQYF. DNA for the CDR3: TGCGCCAGCAGCCAAGGACAGGGCTACACAGATACGCAGTATTTT.

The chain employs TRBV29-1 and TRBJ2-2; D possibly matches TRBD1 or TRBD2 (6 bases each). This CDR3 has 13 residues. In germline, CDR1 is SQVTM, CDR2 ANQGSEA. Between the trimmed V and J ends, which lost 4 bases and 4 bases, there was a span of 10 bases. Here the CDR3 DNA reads TGCAGCGTTGCGGGGGCCATCACCGGGGAGCTGTTTTTT. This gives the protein CSVAGAITGELFF.

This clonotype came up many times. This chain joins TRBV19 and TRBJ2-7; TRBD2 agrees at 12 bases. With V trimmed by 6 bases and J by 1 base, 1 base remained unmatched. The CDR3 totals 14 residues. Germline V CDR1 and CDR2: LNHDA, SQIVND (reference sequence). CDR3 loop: CASRGLAGSYEQYF. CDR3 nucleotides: TGTGCCAGTAGAGGACTAGCGGGATCCTACGAGCAGTACTTC.

Here the CDR3 reads CASSPPGAYNSPLHF. The CDR3 DNA follows: TGTGCCAGCAGCCCTCCGGGGGCCTATAATTCACCCCTCCACTTT. The V gene is TRBV6-5, the J gene TRBJ1-6; weak D call: TRBD1 (5 bases). The CDR3 loop spans 15 amino acids. CDR1 is MNHEY, CDR2 SVGAGI, per germline. Trimming removed 6 bases at V and 2 bases at J, with 11 bases between.

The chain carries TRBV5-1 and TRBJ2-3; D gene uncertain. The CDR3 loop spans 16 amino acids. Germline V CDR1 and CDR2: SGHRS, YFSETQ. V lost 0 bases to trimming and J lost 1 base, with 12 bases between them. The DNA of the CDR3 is TGCGCCAGCAGCTTGGGAAGGGCTGCCGGCACAGATACGCAGTATTTT. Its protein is CASSLGRAAGTDTQYF.

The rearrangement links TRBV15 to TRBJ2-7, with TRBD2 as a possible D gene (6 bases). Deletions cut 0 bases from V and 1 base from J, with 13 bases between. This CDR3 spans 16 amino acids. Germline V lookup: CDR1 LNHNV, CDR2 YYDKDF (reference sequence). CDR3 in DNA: TGTGCCACCAGCAGAGATAGGGGCGGGGTATCCTACGAGCAGTACTTC. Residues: CATSRDRGGVSYEQYF.

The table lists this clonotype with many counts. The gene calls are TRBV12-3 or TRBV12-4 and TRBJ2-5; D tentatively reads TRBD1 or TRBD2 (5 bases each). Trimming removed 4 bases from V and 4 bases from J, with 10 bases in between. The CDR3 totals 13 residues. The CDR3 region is CASSSGTGETQYF. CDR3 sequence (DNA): TGTGCCAGCAGTTCCGGGACGGGAGAGACCCAGTACTTC.

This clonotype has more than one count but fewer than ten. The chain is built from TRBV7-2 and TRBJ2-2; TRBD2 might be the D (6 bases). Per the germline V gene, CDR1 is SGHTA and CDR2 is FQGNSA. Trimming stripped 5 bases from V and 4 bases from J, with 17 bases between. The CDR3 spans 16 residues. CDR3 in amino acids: CASSPAGSSGTGELFF. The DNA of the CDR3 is TGTGCCAGCAGCCCCGCGGGGTCCTCGGGCACCGGGGAGCTGTTTTTT.

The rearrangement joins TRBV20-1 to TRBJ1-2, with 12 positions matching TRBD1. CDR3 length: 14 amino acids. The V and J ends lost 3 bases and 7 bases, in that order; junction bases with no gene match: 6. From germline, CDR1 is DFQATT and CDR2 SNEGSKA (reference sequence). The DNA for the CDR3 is TGCAGTGCTAGCCCCGGGACAGGGGGCCCTGGCTACACCTTC. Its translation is CSASPGTGGPGYTF.

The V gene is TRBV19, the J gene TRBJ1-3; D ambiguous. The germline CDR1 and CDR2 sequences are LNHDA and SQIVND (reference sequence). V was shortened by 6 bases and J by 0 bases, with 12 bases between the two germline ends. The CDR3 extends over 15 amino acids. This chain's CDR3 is CASRGPADSGNTIYF. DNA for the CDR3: TGTGCCAGTAGAGGGCCGGCGGACTCTGGAAACACCATATATTTT.

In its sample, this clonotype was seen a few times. The CDR3 is CASSLEGWTGISNEQFF. In DNA, the CDR3 is TGTGCCAGCAGCTTAGAGGGGTGGACAGGAATTAGCAATGAGCAGTTCTTC. The chain employs TRBV7-9 and TRBJ2-1, with 7 nucleotides matching TRBD1. V was pared by 1 base and J by 6 bases, with 12 bases of the junction left unmatched. The germline gives CDR1 SEHNR, CDR2 FQNEAQ (reference sequence). The CDR3 runs 17 residues.

The chain's CDR3 is CASSIREVNTGELFF. CDR3 nucleotides: TGTGCCAGTAGTATCAGAGAGGTGAACACCGGGGAGCTGTTTTTT. The chain links TRBV19 to TRBJ2-2; D gene unclear. CDR1 and CDR2 (germline): LNHDA, SQIVND (reference sequence). This CDR3 is 15 amino acids long. The ends were cut back, 3 bases at V and 1 base at J, with 9 bases in the middle.

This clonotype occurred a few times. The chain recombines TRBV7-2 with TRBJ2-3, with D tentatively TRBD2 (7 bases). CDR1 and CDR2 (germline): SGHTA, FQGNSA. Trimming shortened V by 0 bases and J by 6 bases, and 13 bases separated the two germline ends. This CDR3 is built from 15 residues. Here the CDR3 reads CASSLAGGPGDTQYF. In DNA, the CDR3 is TGTGCCAGCAGCTTAGCGGGGGGGCCGGGTGATACGCAGTATTTT.

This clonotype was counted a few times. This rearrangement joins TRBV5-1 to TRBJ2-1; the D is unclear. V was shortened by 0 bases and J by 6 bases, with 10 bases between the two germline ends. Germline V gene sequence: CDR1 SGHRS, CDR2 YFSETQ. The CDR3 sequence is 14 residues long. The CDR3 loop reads CASSLEPSANEQFF. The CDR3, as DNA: TGCGCCAGCAGCTTGGAGCCCTCAGCCAATGAGCAGTTCTTC. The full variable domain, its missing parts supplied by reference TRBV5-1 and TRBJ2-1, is KAGVTQTPRYLIKTRGQQVTLSCSPISGHRSVSWYQQTPGQGLQFLFEYFSETQRNKGNFPGRFSGRQFSNSRSEMNVSTLELGDSALYLCASSLEPSANEQFFGPGTRLTVL.

CDR3 nucleotide sequence: TGTGCCAGCAGCCTCGGGTCCAACGAGCAGTACTTC. It is translated as CASSLGSNEQYF. The chain employs TRBV27 and TRBJ2-7, with D uncertain. CDR1 MNHEY and CDR2 SMNVEV come from the germline V gene (reference sequence). V lost 6 bases and J 5 bases, leaving 11 bases between the germline ends. CDR3 length equals 12 residues.

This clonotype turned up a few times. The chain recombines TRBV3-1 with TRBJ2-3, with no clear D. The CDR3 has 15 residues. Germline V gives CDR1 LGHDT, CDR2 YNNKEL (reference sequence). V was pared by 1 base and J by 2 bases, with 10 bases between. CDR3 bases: TGTGCCAGCAGCCAAGCTTTCGGATACACAGATACGCAGTATTTT. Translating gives CASSQAFGYTDTQYF.

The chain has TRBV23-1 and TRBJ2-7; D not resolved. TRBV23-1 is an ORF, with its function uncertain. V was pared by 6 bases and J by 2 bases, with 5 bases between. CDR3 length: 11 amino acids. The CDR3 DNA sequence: TGCGCCAGCAGCCACCCCTACGAGCAGTACGTC. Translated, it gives CASSHPYEQYV.

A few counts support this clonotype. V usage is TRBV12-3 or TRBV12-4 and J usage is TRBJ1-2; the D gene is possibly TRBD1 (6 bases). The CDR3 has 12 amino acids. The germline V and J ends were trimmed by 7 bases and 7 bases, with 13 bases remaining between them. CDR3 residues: CASTQGFGGYTF. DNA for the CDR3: TGTGCCAGCACGCAGGGGTTTGGTGGCTACACCTTC.

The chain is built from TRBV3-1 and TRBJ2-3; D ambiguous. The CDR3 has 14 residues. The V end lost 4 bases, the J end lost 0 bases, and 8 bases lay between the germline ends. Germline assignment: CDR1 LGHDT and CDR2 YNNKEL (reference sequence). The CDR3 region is CASSPRVSTDTQYF. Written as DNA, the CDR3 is TGTGCCAGCAGCCCAAGGGTCAGCACAGATACGCAGTATTTT.

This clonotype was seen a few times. CDR3 bases: TGCAGTGCTAGGCACCTGAGCGGGGGGGCGTATAGCACAGATACGCAGTATTTT. Its translation: CSARHLSGGAYSTDTQYF. The gene calls are TRBV20-1 and TRBJ2-3, with 10 positions matching TRBD2. J lost 0 bases, V lost 3 bases, and 12 bases had no gene match. The CDR3 is made up of 18 amino acids. The germline CDR1 and CDR2 sequences are DFQATT and SNEGSKA (reference sequence).